These T cell receptor beta chains were read from a single sample in a study of long-term antiretroviral therapy in people with HIV. TCRdb keeps only in-frame clones here, not all; method: immunoSEQ multiplex PCR. The data contain 25,000 to 30,000 clones, around 84% of them singletons. Sample: unsorted PBMCs, taken 0.8 years after starting antiretroviral therapy. These receptors originate from a woman in her 30s with HIV. The CDR3 runs from the conserved cysteine through the conserved F or W. The D gene is left open where the match is weak. Rows give clone size only sometimes, using once, few, many, or a class for an expanded clone.

j_call,clone_size,d_call,v_call,cdr3_nt,cdr3_aa
TRBJ1-3,medium-sized,NA,TRBV9,TGTGCCAGCAGCGGTGGAGGGCGGATCCTCTCTGGAAACACCATATATTTT,CASSGGGRILSGNTIYF
TRBJ2-7,NA,NA,TRBV30,TGTGCCTCCGGGACATATCACTACGAGCAGTACTTC,CASGTYHYEQYF
TRBJ1-2,few,NA,TRBV6-1,TGTGCCAGCAGTGACAGGGCGCGCTATGGCTACACCTTC,CASSDRARYGYTF
TRBJ1-1,NA,TRBD1,TRBV28,TGTGCCAGCAGTTTCGGCTCCCGGACAGGGGGTGCTTTCTTT,CASSFGSRTGGAFF
TRBJ2-3,NA,NA,TRBV11-1,TGTGCCAGCAGCTTGGCTCGGGGCGGTGGGGATACGCAGTATTTT,CASSLARGGGDTQYF
TRBJ1-6,NA,TRBD1,TRBV11-2,TGTGCCAGCAGCCTGGACAGGGCTTATTCACCCCTCCACTTT,CASSLDRAYSPLHF
TRBJ1-4,NA,NA,TRBV6-5,TGTGCCAGCAGGGGGATAGCTAATGAAAAACTGTTTTTT,CASRGIANEKLFF
TRBJ2-5,NA,TRBD2,TRBV7-2,TGTGCCAGCAGCCGCGGGGGGGCATGGCAAGAGACCCAGTACTTC,CASSRGGAWQETQYF
TRBJ1-6,once,NA,TRBV7-2,TGTGCCAGCAGCTTAGTTATCTTGACTAATTCACCCCTCCACTTT,CASSLVILTNSPLHF
TRBJ1-5,NA,NA,TRBV28,TGTGCCTGCGACCCCGCCAAGGATCGGCTTAAGCCCCAGCATTTT,CACDPAKDRLKPQHF
TRBJ2-6,NA,TRBD1,TRBV7-6,TGTGCCAGCAGCCCCGGACAGGGAGGAACTGGGGCCAACGTCCTGACTTTC,CASSPGQGGTGANVLTF
TRBJ1-2,NA,TRBD1,TRBV30,TGTGCCTGGAGAATCACCGGGACAGTCTATGGCTACACCTTC,CAWRITGTVYGYTF
TRBJ1-2,NA,NA,TRBV10-3,TGTGCCATCAGTGAGTCTGATTCGGTGGTTGGCTACACCTTC,CAISESDSVVGYTF
TRBJ1-4,once,TRBD1,TRBV4-2,TGTGCCAGCAGCCAAGAGACAGGGGTGGGACTGTTTTTT,CASSQETGVGLFF
TRBJ2-1,once,TRBD2,TRBV18,TGTGCCAGCTCACCCGTTAGTAGCGGGGGCCCTTACAATGAGCAGTTCTTC,CASSPVSSGGPYNEQFF
TRBJ1-2,NA,NA,TRBV5-1,TGCGCCAGCAGCTTGGGGTCAGGGAAAGTTTCGGGCGGCTACACCTTC,CASSLGSGKVSGGYTF
TRBJ1-1,NA,NA,TRBV6-1,TGTGCCAGCAGTGGGGGTTGGGGGGAGGGAGAAAGAACTGAAGCTTTCTTT,CASSGGWGEGERTEAFF
TRBJ1-1,once,NA,TRBV2,TGTGCCAGCGGGACAATGAACACTGAAGCTTTCTTT,CASGTMNTEAFF
TRBJ1-6,NA,NA,TRBV9,TGTGCCAGCAGCGTAGGATGGGATTCACCCCTCCACTTT,CASSVGWDSPLHF
TRBJ1-5,NA,TRBD1,TRBV9,TGTGCCAGCAGCAAAGGGACAGGGGAGGATCAGCCCCAGCATTTT,CASSKGTGEDQPQHF
TRBJ2-3,NA,TRBD2,TRBV7-3,TGTGCCAGCAGCACTAGCGGGGGGCACGGGGATACGCAGTATTTT,CASSTSGGHGDTQYF
TRBJ1-5,NA,NA,TRBV27,TGTGCCAGCAGTTTCGCGGGCAATAGCAATCAGCCCCAGCATTTT,CASSFAGNSNQPQHF
TRBJ2-1,NA,NA,TRBV5-1,TGCGCCAGCAGCTTCGCTGGCGACTCCTACAATGAGCAGTTCTTC,CASSFAGDSYNEQFF
TRBJ2-3,NA,NA,TRBV6-5,TGTGCCAGCAGATATGGACCCGGCACAGATACGCAGTATTTT,CASRYGPGTDTQYF
TRBJ1-5,NA,NA,TRBV2,TGTGCCAGCAGTGACAGTAATCAGCCCCAGCATTTT,CASSDSNQPQHF
TRBJ1-1,NA,TRBD1,TRBV30,TGTGCCTGGAGTGGGGACAGGGGTGCTTTCACTGAAGCTTTCTTT,CAWSGDRGAFTEAFF
TRBJ2-1,NA,TRBD2,TRBV9,TGTGCCAGCAGCGTAGATGTGAGGCGGGGGGACAATGAGCAGTTCTTC,CASSVDVRRGDNEQFF
TRBJ2-5,NA,TRBD2,TRBV6-1,TGTGCCAGCAGAGGACTAGATTTTGTAGCCCAGTACTTC,CASRGLDFVAQYF
TRBJ1-1,NA,NA,TRBV4-1,TGCGCCAGCAGCCAACAGGGTGACACTGAAGCTTTCTTT,CASSQQGDTEAFF
TRBJ2-7,NA,NA,TRBV9,TGTGCCAGCAGCGTAGTTCCAGGGAACTACGAGCAGTACTTC,CASSVVPGNYEQYF
TRBJ2-2,NA,NA,TRBV5-1,TGCGCCAGCAGCCTGCAACCCGGGGCGGGGACCGGGGAGCTGTTTTTT,CASSLQPGAGTGELFF
TRBJ2-2,NA,NA,TRBV28,TGTGCCAGCATAGACAGTAGCCGTGTTTCCGGGGAGCTGTTTTTT,CASIDSSRVSGELFF
TRBJ2-3,NA,NA,TRBV10-3,TGTGCCATCGGGGAGGAGATCCGATACACAGATACGCAGTATTTT,CAIGEEIRYTDTQYF
TRBJ2-5,NA,NA,TRBV5-1,TGCGCCAGCAGCTTCGAAGGGGTCATGACCCAGTACTTC,CASSFEGVMTQYF
TRBJ2-7,NA,NA,TRBV5-6,TGTGCCAGCAGCTTGGGGACAGCGACCTGGGGGGCCTACGAGGAGCAGTACTTC,CASSLGTATWGAYEEQYF
TRBJ2-1,NA,NA,TRBV29-1,TGCAGTTACACAGGGACAGACTCGCGGGGTGAGCAGTTCTTC,CSYTGTDSRGEQFF
TRBJ1-5,once,TRBD1,TRBV10-1,TGCGCCAGCAGTACATACCCCGGACAGGGAAGGATTAATCAGCCCCAGCATTTT,CASSTYPGQGRINQPQHF
TRBJ1-2,NA,TRBD1,TRBV14,TGTGCCAGCAGCCTGACAGGGAACTATGGCTACACCTTC,CASSLTGNYGYTF
TRBJ2-3,NA,NA,TRBV4-1,TGCGCCAGCAGCCAAGAATCGGAGGCGGTGGGGTGGGTCACAGATACGCAGTATTTT,CASSQESEAVGWVTDTQYF
TRBJ1-5,NA,TRBD1,TRBV2,TGTGCCAGCAGGGCGGGACAGGGGAATCAGCCCCAGCATTTT,CASRAGQGNQPQHF
TRBJ1-1,NA,NA,TRBV30,TGTGCCTGGAGTACCACTAACACTGAAGCTTTCTTT,CAWSTTNTEAFF
TRBJ2-2,NA,TRBD1,TRBV4-1,TGCGCCAGCAGCCAAGAGGACAGGGAAGGGCCCGGGGAGCTGTTTTTT,CASSQEDREGPGELFF
TRBJ2-3,NA,NA,TRBV14,TGTGCCAGCAGCTTCCGATTCACAGATACGCAGTATTTT,CASSFRFTDTQYF